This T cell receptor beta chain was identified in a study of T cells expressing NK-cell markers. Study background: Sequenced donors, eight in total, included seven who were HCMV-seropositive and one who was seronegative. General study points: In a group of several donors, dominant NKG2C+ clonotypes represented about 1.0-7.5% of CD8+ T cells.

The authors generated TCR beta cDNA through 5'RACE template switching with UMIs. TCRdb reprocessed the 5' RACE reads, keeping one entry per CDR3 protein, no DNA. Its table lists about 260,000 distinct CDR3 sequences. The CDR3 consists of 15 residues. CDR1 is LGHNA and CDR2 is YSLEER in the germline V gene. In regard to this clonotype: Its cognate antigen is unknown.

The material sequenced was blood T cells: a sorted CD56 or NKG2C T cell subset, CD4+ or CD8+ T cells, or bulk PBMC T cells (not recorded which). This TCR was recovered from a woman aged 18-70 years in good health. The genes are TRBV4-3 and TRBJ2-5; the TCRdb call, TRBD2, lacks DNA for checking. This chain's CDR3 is CASSQDPAGGETQYF.